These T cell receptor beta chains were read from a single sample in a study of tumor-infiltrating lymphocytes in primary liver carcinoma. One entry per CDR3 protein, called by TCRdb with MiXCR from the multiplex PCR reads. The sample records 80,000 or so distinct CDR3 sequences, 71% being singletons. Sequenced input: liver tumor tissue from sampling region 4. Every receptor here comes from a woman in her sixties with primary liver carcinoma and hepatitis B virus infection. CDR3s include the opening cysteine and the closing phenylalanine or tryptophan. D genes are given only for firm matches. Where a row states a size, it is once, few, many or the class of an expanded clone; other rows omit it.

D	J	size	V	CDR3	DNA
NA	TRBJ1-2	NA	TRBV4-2	CASSQEGAGSNYGYAF	TGTGCCAGCAGCCAAGAAGGGGCAGGGAGCAACTATGGCTACGCCTTC
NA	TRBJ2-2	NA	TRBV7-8	CVSSDPGLSAGELFF	TGTGTCAGCAGTGACCCGGGACTTTCAGCTGGGGAGCTGTTTTTT
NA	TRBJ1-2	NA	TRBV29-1	CSAATEGASSGYTF	TGCAGCGCCGCGACAGAGGGCGCATCCTCTGGATACACCTTC
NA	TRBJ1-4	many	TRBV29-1	CSVGRQANEKLFF	TGCAGCGTTGGTCGACAGGCCAATGAAAAACTGTTTTTT
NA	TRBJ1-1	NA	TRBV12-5	CANGLGTSTEAFF	TGTGCTAATGGTTTGGGGACAAGCACTGAAGCTTTCTTT
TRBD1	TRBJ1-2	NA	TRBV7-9	CASNLGMEGARGYTF	TGTGCCAGCAACTTAGGGATGGAGGGGGCGAGAGGCTACACCTTC
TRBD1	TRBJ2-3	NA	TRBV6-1	CANLLTGGATDTPYF	TGTGCCAACCTACTCACAGGGGGCGCAACAGATACGCCGTATTTT
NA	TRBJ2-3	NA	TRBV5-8	CASSLGTGGTTDTQYF	TGTGCCAGCAGCTTGGGGACTGGGGGCACCACAGATACGCAGTATTTT
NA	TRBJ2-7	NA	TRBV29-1	CSIGTPYEQYF	TGCAGTATCGGGACTCCCTACGAGCAGTACTTC
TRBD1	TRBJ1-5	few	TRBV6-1	CTSRDRGLYSNQPQHF	TGTACCAGCAGGGACAGGGGCCTCTATAGCAATCAGCCTCAGCATTTT
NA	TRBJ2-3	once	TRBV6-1	CASSGGGRVLTDTQYF	TGTGCCAGCAGTGGAGGGGGGAGGGTCCTCACAGATACGCAGTATTTT
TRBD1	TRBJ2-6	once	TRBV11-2	CAGSLGDRTVSSGANILTF	TGTGCCGGCAGCTTAGGGGACAGGACCGTTAGCTCTGGGGCCAACATCCTGACTTTC
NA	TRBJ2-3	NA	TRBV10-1	CACSEAGAGDTQYF	TGCGCCTGCAGTGAGGCAGGAGCAGGAGATACGCAGTATTTT
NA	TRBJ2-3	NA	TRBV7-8	CASSRHLGGTDAQYF	TGTGCCAGCAGCCGCCACTTGGGCGGCACAGATGCGCAGTATTTT
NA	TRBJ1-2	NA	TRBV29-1	CSVDRNSGYGYTF	TGCAGCGTGGACCGGAATAGTGGCTATGGCTACACCTTC
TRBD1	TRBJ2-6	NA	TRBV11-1	CTSSFKDRSSGTNVLTF	TGTACCAGCAGCTTCAAGGACAGGTCCTCTGGGACCAACGTCCTGACTTTC
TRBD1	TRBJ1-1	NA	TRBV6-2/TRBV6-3	CASSAAMGRGNIGTDTFF	TGTGCCAGCAGCGCCGCCATGGGCAGGGGGAATATTGGCACTGATACTTTCTTT
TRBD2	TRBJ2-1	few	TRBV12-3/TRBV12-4	CASKGLAIDEKFF	TGTGCCAGCAAAGGACTAGCGATCGATGAGAAGTTCTTC
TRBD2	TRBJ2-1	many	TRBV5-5	CASSLAMREASRNEQFF	TGTGCCAGCAGCTTGGCCATGCGGGAGGCCTCTCGGAATGAGCAGTTCTTC
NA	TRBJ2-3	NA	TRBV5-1	CATSTRRRTDTRYF	TGCGCCACCTCTACAAGGAGGAGGACAGATACGCGGTATTTT
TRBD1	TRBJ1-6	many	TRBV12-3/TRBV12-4	CASSLLLTGANSPLHF	TGTGCCAGCAGTTTACTCTTAACAGGGGCTAATTCACCCCTCCACTTT
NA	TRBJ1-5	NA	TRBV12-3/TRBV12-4	CANSVGGQQSQHF	TGTGCCAACAGCGTCGGAGGGCAGCAGTCCCAGCATTTT
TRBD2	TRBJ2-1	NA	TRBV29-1	CSVERTSGHNEQLF	TGCAGCGTTGAAAGGACTAGTGGGCACAATGAGCAGCTCTTC
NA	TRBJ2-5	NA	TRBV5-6	CGSSVDFTPGGIQYF	TGTGGCAGCAGCGTCGACTTTACTCCAGGGGGGATCCAGTACTTC
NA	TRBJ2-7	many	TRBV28	CASRPGTLGERYEQYF	TGTGCCAGCAGACCCGGGACCCTGGGGGAGCGCTACGAGCAGTACTTC
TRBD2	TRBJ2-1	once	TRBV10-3	CAIIGGLADHSYDEQFF	TGTGCCATCATCGGAGGACTAGCGGACCACTCCTACGATGAGCAGTTCTTC
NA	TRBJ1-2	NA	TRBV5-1	CASRERNYGCTF	TGCGCCAGCAGGGAGAGGAACTATGGCTGCACCTTC
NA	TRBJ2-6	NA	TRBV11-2	CASSGWEDSVANDLTF	TGTGCCAGCAGCGGCTGGGAGGATTCTGTGGCCAACGACCTGACTTTC
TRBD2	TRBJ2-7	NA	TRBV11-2	CTSSLDWVSLAGPYEQYF	TGTACCAGCAGCTTAGATTGGGTCAGTCTAGCGGGTCCCTACGAACAATACTTC
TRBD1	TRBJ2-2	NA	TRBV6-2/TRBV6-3	CASSFSPGQGTGKLFF	TGTGCCAGCAGTTTCTCGCCGGGACAGGGCACCGGGAAGCTGTTTTTT
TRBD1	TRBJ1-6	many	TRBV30	CAWRIQGATYNSPLHF	TGTGCCTGGAGGATACAGGGGGCGACCTATAATTCACCCCTCCACTTT
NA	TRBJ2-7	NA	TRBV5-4	CTSSLGAGGYEQYF	TGTACCAGCAGCTTAGGGGCAGGGGGGTACGAGCAGTACTTC
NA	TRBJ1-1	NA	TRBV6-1	CASSVGLTGNTEAFF	TGTGCTAGCAGTGTGGGGCTCACAGGGAACACTGAAGCTTTCTTT
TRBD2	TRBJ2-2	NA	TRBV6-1	CASSATSRELFF	TGTGCCAGCAGTGCGACTAGCAGGGAGCTGTTTTTT
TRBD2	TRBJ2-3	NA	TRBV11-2	CAGCSAGVGDTQYF	TGTGCCGGCTGCTCCGCGGGAGTAGGGGATACGCAGTATTTT
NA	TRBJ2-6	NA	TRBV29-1	CNIDSSSGANVLTF	TGCAACATTGATAGTAGCTCTGGGGCCAACGTCCTGACTTTC
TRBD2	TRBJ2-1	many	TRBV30	CAWSPIAGAGSDEQFF	TGTGCCTGGAGCCCTATAGCGGGAGCGGGTTCGGATGAGCAGTTCTTC
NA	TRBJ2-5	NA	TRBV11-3	CASGYRRGYQETQYF	TGTGCCAGTGGCTACCGTCGGGGGTACCAAGAGACCCAGTACTTC
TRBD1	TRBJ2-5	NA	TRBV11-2	CASSSTWTGHSETQYF	TGTGCCAGCAGCTCCACCTGGACAGGCCACAGCGAGACCCAGTACTTC
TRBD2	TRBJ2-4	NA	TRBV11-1	CASSIPWTSGTKNIQYF	TGTGCCAGTAGCATTCCCTGGACTAGCGGGACCAAAAACATTCAGTACTTC
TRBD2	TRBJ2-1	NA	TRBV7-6	CVSSPTSGSFVEQFF	TGTGTCAGCAGTCCGACTAGCGGGAGTTTCGTTGAGCAGTTCTTC
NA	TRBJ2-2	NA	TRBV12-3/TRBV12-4	CASSSGVAVTGELFF	TGTGCCAGCAGTTCTGGAGTAGCGGTCACCGGGGAGCTATTTTTT
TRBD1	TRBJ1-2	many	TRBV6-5	CASSDLDRAYGYTF	TGTGCCAGCAGCGACCTCGACAGGGCCTATGGCTACACCTTC
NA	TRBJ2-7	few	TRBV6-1	CAISESREQYF	TGTGCCATCAGTGAATCTCGCGAGCAATACTTC
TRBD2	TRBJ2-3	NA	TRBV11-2	CASSSVAGVPSADAQYF	TGTGCCAGCTCCTCGGTAGCGGGAGTGCCTAGCGCGGATGCGCAGTATTTT
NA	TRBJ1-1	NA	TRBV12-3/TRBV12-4	CASSLGNTEVFF	TGTGCCAGCAGTTTAGGGAACACTGAAGTTTTTTTT
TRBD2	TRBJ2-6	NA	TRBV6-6	CASTLRGGGGSRANVLTF	TGTGCCAGCACCCTACGGGGGGGCGGTGGCTCTAGGGCCAACGTCCTGACTTTC
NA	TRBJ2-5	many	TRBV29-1	CSVPQSGAEETQYF	TGCAGCGTCCCCCAATCAGGGGCAGAAGAGACCCAGTACTTC
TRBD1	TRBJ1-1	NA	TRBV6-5	CVSSSQGANTEAFF	TGTGTCAGCAGTTCGCAGGGGGCGAATACTGAAGCTTTCTTT
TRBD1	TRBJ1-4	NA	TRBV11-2	CASRFLSGTGDEKLFF	TGTGCCAGCAGGTTTCTCTCAGGGACAGGGGATGAAAAACTGTTTTTT
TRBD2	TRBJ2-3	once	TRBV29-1	CSVTVTGGRRTDTQYF	TGCAGCGTTACCGTGACTGGCGGGAGAAGGACAGATACGCAGTATTTT